A selection of T cell receptor beta chains follows, all from one sample in a study of vaccination effects on CD4 cells after COVID-19. Sequenced by immunoSEQ multiplex PCR; TCRdb stores in-frame clones only, minus some. The profile shows 30,000 to 35,000 clones, roughly 72% of them singletons. Antigens for these TCRs are unknown. Here the sequenced sample was CD4+ T cells from PBMCs cultured with HCoV-OC43 spike peptides, taken before COVID-19 vaccination. The receptor set was obtained from a human donor who received a COVID-19 vaccine. The CDR3 runs from the conserved cysteine through the conserved F or W. Each record gives: J gene, D gene, V gene, clone size, CDR3 DNA, CDR3 protein. The D gene is left open where the match is weak. Expanded clones get a size class; other rows say once, few or many, or leave the size out.

J: TRBJ2-5
D: .
V: TRBV7-9
size: few
DNA: TGTGCCAGCAGCTTAGCTGCAGGGTTCCAAGAGACCCAGTACTTC
CDR3: CASSLAAGFQETQYF

J: TRBJ1-5
D: .
V: TRBV27
size: .
DNA: TGTGCCAGCAGGGATACAGGGCCCTGGCATTTT
CDR3: CASRDTGPWHF

J: TRBJ1-1
D: TRBD1
V: TRBV6-5
size: .
DNA: TGTGCCGTTAGGGGGCTACACACTGAAGCTTTCTTT
CDR3: CAVRGLHTEAFF

J: TRBJ2-1
D: TRBD1
V: TRBV7-9
size: .
DNA: TGTGCCAGCAGTCTGTCAGGACAGGGTCTCAATGAGCAGTTCTTC
CDR3: CASSLSGQGLNEQFF

J: TRBJ1-4
D: .
V: TRBV4-3
size: .
DNA: TGCGCCAGCAGCCAATTTGAGAGGGGAGTGGGTGAAAAACTGTTTTTT
CDR3: CASSQFERGVGEKLFF

J: TRBJ1-2
D: .
V: TRBV7-9
size: .
DNA: TGTGCCAGCAGCTTAGCCAGGGAGTATGGCTACACCTTC
CDR3: CASSLAREYGYTF

J: TRBJ1-2
D: .
V: TRBV29-1
size: .
DNA: TGCAGCGTTGAGGGCAGTAACTATGGCTACACCTTC
CDR3: CSVEGSNYGYTF

J: TRBJ2-7
D: .
V: TRBV5-5
size: .
DNA: TGTGCCAGCAGCTTGGGTGGGCGGATCTACGAGCAGTACTTC
CDR3: CASSLGGRIYEQYF

J: TRBJ2-2
D: .
V: TRBV9
size: .
DNA: TGTGCCAGCAGCGCTACAGGGTCCGTTCGATCCGGGGAGCTGTTTTTT
CDR3: CASSATGSVRSGELFF

J: TRBJ1-6
D: .
V: TRBV28
size: few
DNA: TGTGCCAGCAGTTTTTACGGGCGTGGTTCACCCCTCCACTTT
CDR3: CASSFYGRGSPLHF

J: TRBJ1-4
D: .
V: TRBV5-1
size: .
DNA: TGCGCCAGCAGCTTGACAGGGAGCAATGAAAAACTGTTTTTT
CDR3: CASSLTGSNEKLFF

J: TRBJ2-2
D: TRBD2
V: TRBV18
size: .
DNA: TGTGCCAGCTCACCTCCGACCGGGACTACCTACACCGGGGAGCTGTTTTTT
CDR3: CASSPPTGTTYTGELFF

J: TRBJ2-5
D: .
V: TRBV6-1
size: .
DNA: TGTGCCAGCAGTGACCGTTACCAAGAGACCCAGTACTTC
CDR3: CASSDRYQETQYF

J: TRBJ1-2
D: TRBD1
V: TRBV19
size: .
DNA: TGTGCCAGTAGTCCACCCCAGACAGGGTCCTATGGCTACACCTTC
CDR3: CASSPPQTGSYGYTF

J: TRBJ2-7
D: .
V: TRBV10-3
size: once
DNA: TGTGCCATCAGTGAGTCGCAGGGGCGGGTTAGCTACGAGCAGTACTTC
CDR3: CAISESQGRVSYEQYF

J: TRBJ2-7
D: .
V: TRBV5-4
size: .
DNA: TGTGCCAGCAGCCCAGGGGACCCCTACGAGCAGTACTTC
CDR3: CASSPGDPYEQYF

J: TRBJ2-2
D: .
V: TRBV3-1/TRBV3-2
size: .
DNA: TGTGCCAGCAGCCCACCGACTCAAAACACCGGGGAGCTGTTTTTT
CDR3: CASSPPTQNTGELFF

J: TRBJ2-7
D: TRBD2
V: TRBV3-1/TRBV3-2
size: .
DNA: TGTGCCAGCAGCCAGGCGGGGGGATCGGACTACGAGCAGTACTTC
CDR3: CASSQAGGSDYEQYF